This T cell receptor beta chain was profiled in a study of T cells after yellow fever vaccination. About the research overall: SMART-Seq v4 Ultra Low Input prepared the low-cell-number fractions. The study, taken as a whole, reports: Abundant clonotypes (contaminants from the bulk population) could be present in FACS-sorted repertoires. The booster saw the reappearance of most primary-vaccination clones (96% CD4, 70% to 90% CD8).

Template switching with 5'RACE generated the TCR cDNA and added a universal primer site and UMIs. A single record per CDR3 protein comes from TCRdb applying MiXCR to the 5' RACE reads. Of some 350,000 distinct CDR3 sequences listed, approximately 9% are singletons. V lost 5 bases, J lost 6 bases, and 16 bases lay in between. The CDR3 is 15 residues long. Germline CDR1 SGHTA, CDR2 FQGNSA. The sample holds a few counts of this clonotype. Antigen unknown. This receptor was taken from a man aged 18 to 30 who received the YFV17D yellow fever vaccine. The chain has TRBV7-2 and TRBJ1-4; a possible D gene is TRBD1 (5 bases). Here the sequenced sample was PBMCs, taken on the day of the first yellow fever vaccination. The CDR3 bases are TGTGCCAGCAGCCCCTTGGGGGTCGGGGATGAAAAACTGTTTTTT. Protein product: CASSPLGVGDEKLFF.